The entry that follows covers one TCR beta chain sequence. Its antigen is unidentified. Produced via immunoSEQ multiplex PCR; TCRdb's table is partial and in-frame only. The table lists roughly 110,000 clones, about 90% of them singletons. The sample is drawn from a study of T cell responses to AZD1222 COVID-19 vaccine. Study-wide points: Spike-specific TCR breadth and depth were elevated following two AZD1222 doses. Reports indicate that nearly half of spike-specific TCRs are directed at unmutated variant regions.

The length of the CDR3 is 14 residues. After removal of 3 bases from V and 0 bases from J, the junction contained 3 bases not matched to a gene. Material: peripheral blood, obtained 28 days after the second AZD1222 dose. This chain joins TRBV5-3 and TRBJ2-7; TRBD1 matches at 7 bases. TRBV5-3 is sorted into the ORF group, with uncertain function. The TCR sequence derives from an adult who received the AZD1222 COVID-19 vaccine. This CDR3 reads CARSCNRGSYEQYF. CDR3 DNA sequence: TGTGCCAGAAGCTGCAACAGGGGCTCCTACGAGCAGTACTTC.